The rows below give T cell receptor beta chains drawn from one sample of a study of Tregs in tolerant kidney transplant recipients. Generated by immunoSEQ multiplex PCR, the TCRdb table keeps only in-frame clones and is missing some. The profile shows tens of thousands of clones, 85% to 90% of them singletons. The specimen was CD4+ T cells from blood, collected before the transplant. The source of these receptors is a human donor who received a combined kidney and bone marrow transplant. Both conserved end residues are part of each CDR3. The order of the fields is V gene, clone size, J gene, D gene, CDR3 DNA, CDR3 protein. D genes are given only for firm matches. A clone size is listed for some rows: how often the clone was seen (once, few, many), or a class if it is expanded.

v_call: TRBV11-2; clone_size: NA; j_call: TRBJ2-2; d_call: TRBD2; cdr3_nt: TGTGCCAGCAGCTTAGTTTCGACTAGCTCGAACACCGGGGAGCTGTTTTTT; cdr3_aa: CASSLVSTSSNTGELFF
v_call: TRBV18; clone_size: NA; j_call: TRBJ2-6; d_call: TRBD1; cdr3_nt: TGTGCCAGCTCCCCCAGACAGGGGGAAACCAACGTCCTGACTTTC; cdr3_aa: CASSPRQGETNVLTF
v_call: TRBV29-1; clone_size: NA; j_call: TRBJ2-7; d_call: NA; cdr3_nt: TGCAGCGTGGGGACTGTGGGGGAGCAGTACTTC; cdr3_aa: CSVGTVGEQYF
v_call: TRBV30; clone_size: NA; j_call: TRBJ2-5; d_call: NA; cdr3_nt: TGTGCCTGGATATCGGTTGAGACCCAGTACTTC; cdr3_aa: CAWISVETQYF
v_call: TRBV7-9; clone_size: once; j_call: TRBJ2-5; d_call: TRBD2; cdr3_nt: TGTGCCAGCAGCTTAGCAGGGACTAGCGGGATGGGAGAGACCCAGTACTTC; cdr3_aa: CASSLAGTSGMGETQYF
v_call: TRBV5-1; clone_size: NA; j_call: TRBJ2-7; d_call: TRBD2; cdr3_nt: TGCGCCAGCAGCTTGGCGGTGCGGGAGGTCTCCTACGAGCAGTACTTC; cdr3_aa: CASSLAVREVSYEQYF
v_call: TRBV5-1; clone_size: NA; j_call: TRBJ2-3; d_call: TRBD1; cdr3_nt: TGCGCCAGCAGTAATTCAGGGGGCCCCACAGATACGCAGTATTTT; cdr3_aa: CASSNSGGPTDTQYF
v_call: TRBV15; clone_size: NA; j_call: TRBJ2-7; d_call: NA; cdr3_nt: TGTGCCACCAGCAGAGTATCGGGATCAGGGGACTACCGCTCCTACGAGCAGTACTTC; cdr3_aa: CATSRVSGSGDYRSYEQYF
v_call: TRBV4-2; clone_size: NA; j_call: TRBJ1-4; d_call: NA; cdr3_nt: TGTGCCAGCAGCCAAGAGGTACAGGCCGGTCTTGCAACTAATGAAAAACTGTTTTTT; cdr3_aa: CASSQEVQAGLATNEKLFF
v_call: TRBV11-2; clone_size: NA; j_call: TRBJ2-1; d_call: NA; cdr3_nt: TGTGCCAGCAGCTTCCAGAATGAGCAGTTCTTC; cdr3_aa: CASSFQNEQFF
v_call: TRBV7-2; clone_size: NA; j_call: TRBJ2-3; d_call: NA; cdr3_nt: TGTGCCAGCAGCCCAAGCCCCCGACTAGAGTGGAGCACAGATACGCAGTATTTT; cdr3_aa: CASSPSPRLEWSTDTQYF
v_call: TRBV28; clone_size: NA; j_call: TRBJ2-7; d_call: TRBD1; cdr3_nt: TGTGCCAGCGGAACCGGGACAGGGGGCTTTGAGCAGTACTTC; cdr3_aa: CASGTGTGGFEQYF
v_call: TRBV5-1; clone_size: NA; j_call: TRBJ1-5; d_call: NA; cdr3_nt: TGCGCCAGCAGACAGGGTCTTAGCAATCAGCCCCAGCATTTT; cdr3_aa: CASRQGLSNQPQHF
v_call: TRBV11-3; clone_size: NA; j_call: TRBJ2-7; d_call: TRBD2; cdr3_nt: TGTGCCAGCAGCAAGACTAGCGGCCCCAAGTATGAGCAGTACTTC; cdr3_aa: CASSKTSGPKYEQYF
v_call: TRBV4-1; clone_size: once; j_call: TRBJ2-1; d_call: TRBD1; cdr3_nt: TGCGCCAGCAGCCCCACTTCAGGGGGCAGCTATGAGCAGTTCTTC; cdr3_aa: CASSPTSGGSYEQFF
v_call: TRBV6-5; clone_size: NA; j_call: TRBJ2-5; d_call: NA; cdr3_nt: TGTGCCAGCAGTTACCAGGGTACAGGCTCTCAAGAGACCCAGTACTTC; cdr3_aa: CASSYQGTGSQETQYF
v_call: TRBV28; clone_size: NA; j_call: TRBJ2-7; d_call: NA; cdr3_nt: TGTGCCAGCACAGCCCCCCGGGGGACGGGCGAGCAGTACTTC; cdr3_aa: CASTAPRGTGEQYF
v_call: TRBV30; clone_size: NA; j_call: TRBJ2-5; d_call: TRBD2; cdr3_nt: TGTGCCTGGAGTGCTAGCGGGATGACCCAAGAGACCCAGTACTTC; cdr3_aa: CAWSASGMTQETQYF
v_call: TRBV28; clone_size: NA; j_call: TRBJ1-2; d_call: NA; cdr3_nt: TGTGCCAGCAGTTTTCAGGGCTACAGTACTAACTATGGCTACACCTTC; cdr3_aa: CASSFQGYSTNYGYTF
v_call: TRBV19; clone_size: once; j_call: TRBJ1-4; d_call: NA; cdr3_nt: TGTGCCACACGGGCGCGGGGCTTGGAGGAAAAACTGTTTTTT; cdr3_aa: CATRARGLEEKLFF
v_call: TRBV7-7; clone_size: NA; j_call: TRBJ2-1; d_call: TRBD2; cdr3_nt: TGTGCTAGCAGCGTCGGGACTAGCCGGAACAATGAGCAGTTCTTC; cdr3_aa: CASSVGTSRNNEQFF
v_call: TRBV2; clone_size: few; j_call: TRBJ2-7; d_call: TRBD2; cdr3_nt: TGTGCCTGTAGCCCGGGACTAGCGGGAGGCGAGCAGTACTTC; cdr3_aa: CACSPGLAGGEQYF
v_call: TRBV28; clone_size: NA; j_call: TRBJ1-4; d_call: NA; cdr3_nt: TGTGCCAGCAGTTTATCGCAGGGCGGTGAAAAACTGTTTTTT; cdr3_aa: CASSLSQGGEKLFF
v_call: TRBV28; clone_size: NA; j_call: TRBJ1-2; d_call: TRBD1; cdr3_nt: TGTGCCAGCATCCAGGGGGGCACCCCTCGCTATGGCTACACCTTC; cdr3_aa: CASIQGGTPRYGYTF
v_call: TRBV7-2; clone_size: NA; j_call: TRBJ2-1; d_call: NA; cdr3_nt: TGTGCCAGCAGCTTAGACACGGGGACACAGTTCTTC; cdr3_aa: CASSLDTGTQFF
v_call: TRBV9; clone_size: NA; j_call: TRBJ2-1; d_call: TRBD1; cdr3_nt: TGTGCCAGCAGCGTAGAAGGGCAGGGGGCAAATGAGCAGTTCTTC; cdr3_aa: CASSVEGQGANEQFF
v_call: TRBV30; clone_size: NA; j_call: TRBJ2-5; d_call: NA; cdr3_nt: TGTGCCTGGAGTCGGGGGAACCAAGAGACCCAGTACTTC; cdr3_aa: CAWSRGNQETQYF
v_call: TRBV9; clone_size: NA; j_call: TRBJ2-1; d_call: NA; cdr3_nt: TGTGCCAGCAGCGAAGCCGTCATCCATGAGCAGTTCTTC; cdr3_aa: CASSEAVIHEQFF
v_call: TRBV7-2; clone_size: once; j_call: TRBJ2-7; d_call: TRBD2; cdr3_nt: TGTGCCAGCAGCTTAATCCTAGCGGAGTCCTACGAGCAGTACTTC; cdr3_aa: CASSLILAESYEQYF
v_call: TRBV19; clone_size: NA; j_call: TRBJ1-5; d_call: NA; cdr3_nt: TGTGCCAGTAGTATAGGAGCACAGGTAGTAAGTCATCAGCCCCAGCATTTT; cdr3_aa: CASSIGAQVVSHQPQHF
v_call: TRBV4-1; clone_size: once; j_call: TRBJ1-1; d_call: NA; cdr3_nt: TGCGCCAGCAGCCAAGTCGGCAGGGGAATCACTGAAGCTTTCTTT; cdr3_aa: CASSQVGRGITEAFF
v_call: TRBV19; clone_size: NA; j_call: TRBJ2-3; d_call: TRBD1; cdr3_nt: TGTGCCAGTAGGCCTCCGGGACAGGGCACAGATACGCAGTATTTT; cdr3_aa: CASRPPGQGTDTQYF
v_call: TRBV5-1; clone_size: NA; j_call: TRBJ2-1; d_call: NA; cdr3_nt: TGCGCCAGCAGCTTCTCATGGACAGCCCTCAATGAGCAGTTCTTC; cdr3_aa: CASSFSWTALNEQFF
v_call: TRBV28; clone_size: NA; j_call: TRBJ1-2; d_call: NA; cdr3_nt: TGTGCCAGCAGTTCCCAGGGGAACTATGGCTACACCTTC; cdr3_aa: CASSSQGNYGYTF
v_call: TRBV30; clone_size: NA; j_call: TRBJ2-7; d_call: NA; cdr3_nt: TGTGCCTGGAGTTTCCAGTCGGGGTACCACGAGCAGTACTTC; cdr3_aa: CAWSFQSGYHEQYF
v_call: TRBV4-2; clone_size: NA; j_call: TRBJ2-3; d_call: TRBD2; cdr3_nt: TGTGCCAGCAGCCCCCGACTAGCGGGAGGTCTGACAGATACGCAGTATTTT; cdr3_aa: CASSPRLAGGLTDTQYF
v_call: TRBV19; clone_size: NA; j_call: TRBJ2-3; d_call: NA; cdr3_nt: TGTGCCAGTAGTACTCAGGGAGGCGGGCGTTATTCCACAGATACGCAGTATTTT; cdr3_aa: CASSTQGGGRYSTDTQYF
v_call: TRBV10-3; clone_size: NA; j_call: TRBJ2-7; d_call: NA; cdr3_nt: TGTGCCATCAGCCCTAGCTCCTACGAGCAGTACTTC; cdr3_aa: CAISPSSYEQYF
v_call: TRBV19; clone_size: NA; j_call: TRBJ2-1; d_call: NA; cdr3_nt: TGTGCCAGTAGTATAGGGCTAGCGTTCCCCACGTTCTTC; cdr3_aa: CASSIGLAFPTFF
v_call: TRBV4-2; clone_size: NA; j_call: TRBJ2-1; d_call: NA; cdr3_nt: TGTGCCAGCAGCCAAGAGGACTTAAGTGTGGGGTCCTACAATGAGCAGTTCTTC; cdr3_aa: CASSQEDLSVGSYNEQFF
v_call: TRBV2; clone_size: NA; j_call: TRBJ1-2; d_call: NA; cdr3_nt: TGTGCCAGCAGTTCGACCGGGACTATCTATCATGGCTACACCTTC; cdr3_aa: CASSSTGTIYHGYTF
v_call: TRBV11-2; clone_size: NA; j_call: TRBJ2-7; d_call: TRBD1; cdr3_nt: TGTGCCAGCAGCTTCACCGGGACAGGGAAGTACGAGCAGTACTTC; cdr3_aa: CASSFTGTGKYEQYF
v_call: TRBV28; clone_size: NA; j_call: TRBJ1-5; d_call: TRBD1; cdr3_nt: TGTGCCAGCAGACGACAGGGACGGGGCAATCAGCCCCAGCATTTT; cdr3_aa: CASRRQGRGNQPQHF
v_call: TRBV5-1; clone_size: NA; j_call: TRBJ2-7; d_call: TRBD1; cdr3_nt: TGCGCCAGCAGCTTGGAGACAGGGGGCGACGAGCAGTACTTC; cdr3_aa: CASSLETGGDEQYF
v_call: TRBV30; clone_size: NA; j_call: TRBJ1-2; d_call: NA; cdr3_nt: TGTGCCTGGAGTCAGGGTTTGGCTAACTATGGCTACACCTTC; cdr3_aa: CAWSQGLANYGYTF
v_call: TRBV28; clone_size: NA; j_call: TRBJ2-2; d_call: NA; cdr3_nt: TGTGCCACGGACGGGGGGCGGCCCGGGGAGCTGTTTTTT; cdr3_aa: CATDGGRPGELFF